The 7 T cell receptor beta chains below come from one sample, sequenced in a study of control samples from healthy donors and cancer patients. Repertoires were generated with immunoSEQ multiplex PCR, while TCRdb's copy carries only in-frame clones and drops some. This table has about 180,000 clones, approximately 94% appearing once. Sequenced: blood. The receptors shown here come from a young woman in good health.

The rearrangement joins TRBV25-1 to TRBJ1-1; 7 bases align to TRBD1. The J segment lost 1 base and the V segment lost 4 bases, leaving 3 bases of the junction unmatched. The CDR3 consists of 14 residues. CDR1 is MGHDK, CDR2 SYGVNS, per germline. The CDR3 nucleotides are TGTGCCAGCAGTGGCCGACAGGGGAACACTGAAGCTTTCTTT. It translates to CASSGRQGNTEAFF.

This chain joins TRBV2 and TRBJ1-5, with unresolved D. There are 12 residues in the CDR3. The V end was cut by 3 bases, the J end by 9 bases, with 9 bases between. CDR1 is SNHLY and CDR2 is FYNNEI in the germline V gene. As DNA, the CDR3 is TGTGCCAGCAGTGAGGGGTTCTGGCCCCAGCATTTT. Amino acids: CASSEGFWPQHF.

The gene calls are TRBV5-1 and TRBJ2-3; 8 bases are a match to TRBD1. Germline loops: CDR1 SGHRS, CDR2 YFSETQ. The CDR3 consists of 13 residues. Trimming took 0 bases from V and 9 from J; bases not matched to a gene: 3. The CDR3: CASSLDRQGTQYF. The CDR3, as DNA: TGCGCCAGCAGCTTGGACCGACAGGGGACGCAGTATTTT.

V usage is TRBV6-2 or TRBV6-3 and J usage is TRBJ2-4, with TRBD2 matching over 10 bases. V trimming: 6 bases; J trimming: 1 base; junction bases outside the gene matches: 6. CDR1 is MNHEY and CDR2 is SVGEGT in the germline V gene. CDR3 size: 16 residues. In nucleotides, the CDR3 is TGTGCCAGCAGCAACAGTAGCGGGGGGGCCAAAAACATTCAGTACTTC. It specifies CASSNSSGGAKNIQYF.

This clone was recorded once. CDR3 residues: CSVGRGDNSDTQYF. The CDR3 DNA follows: TGCAGCGTCGGGAGGGGGGATAATTCAGATACGCAGTATTTT. The genes are TRBV29-1 and TRBJ2-3; 8 nucleotides line up with TRBD2. This CDR3 spans 14 amino acids. Germline lookup yields CDR1 SQVTM and CDR2 ANQGSEA. V was pared by 6 bases and J by 4 bases, with 9 bases of the junction left unmatched.

This rearrangement joins TRBV6-5 to TRBJ1-2; D is undetermined. Trimming cost V 6 bases and J 7 bases, with 15 bases left between them. Germline V gene lookup returns CDR1 MNHEY and CDR2 SVGAGI. The CDR3 loop spans 13 amino acids. In nucleotides, the CDR3 is TGTGCCAGCAGAGAGCCGGGGATCGGTGGCTACACCTTC. Residues: CASREPGIGGYTF.

The rearrangement joins TRBV28 to TRBJ1-4; D is undetermined. The ends were cut back, 2 bases at V and 4 bases at J, with 8 bases in the middle. This CDR3 comprises 14 residues. The germline CDR1 and CDR2 sequences are MDHEN and SYDVKM. The chain's CDR3 is CASSLRLINEKLFF. CDR3 bases: TGTGCCAGCAGTTTACGGCTCATTAATGAAAAACTGTTTTTT.